Below are 21 T cell receptor beta chains sequenced from a single sample in a study of technical replicates of blood from a few donors. The table came from immunoSEQ multiplex PCR; TCRdb's copy has only in-frame clones and leaves some out. This table holds 60,000 to 80,000 clones, roughly 86% found once. The sequencing sample was made of PBMCs. These receptors all stem from a human donor in good health. Some clones in this sample may be carry-over from other donors' samples.

The table lists this clone with a count of one. The chain carries TRBV14 and TRBJ1-1; D is unresolved. The CDR3 runs 12 residues. Trimming removed 0 bases from V and 7 bases from J, with 6 bases in between. CDR1 is SGHDN, CDR2 FVKESK, per germline. The CDR3 protein is CASSQDGGEAFF. The CDR3 DNA sequence: TGTGCCAGCAGCCAAGATGGCGGTGAAGCTTTCTTT.

The chain has TRBV2 and TRBJ2-2, with a tentative D call TRBD1 (6 bases). The V end was cut by 2 bases, the J end by 4 bases, with 8 bases between. Germline CDR1 SNHLY, CDR2 FYNNEI. This CDR3 is 14 amino acids long. As DNA, the CDR3 is TGTGCCAGCAGTGAACAGGGGAGCACCGGGGAGCTGTTTTTT. It yields the protein CASSEQGSTGELFF.

This clone appeared a single time. The V gene is TRBV2, the J gene TRBJ1-4; perhaps TRBD1 as D (5 bases). The CDR3 is 13 amino acids. Germline V lookup: CDR1 SNHLY, CDR2 FYNNEI. The germline V and J ends were trimmed by 4 bases and 7 bases, with 10 bases remaining between them. CDR3 region: CASSGQGGEKLFF. The CDR3 coding sequence is TGTGCCAGCAGTGGCCAGGGCGGTGAAAAACTGTTTTTT. Based on the CDR3 plus reference TRBV2 and TRBJ1-4, the full variable domain is EPEVTQTPSHQVTQMGQEVILRCVPISNHLYFYWYRQILGQKVEFLVSFYNNEISEKSEIFDDQFSVERPDGSNFTLKIRSTKLEDSAMYFCASSGQGGEKLFFGSGTQLSVL.

CDR3: CASSLVGAGGSYEQYF. The CDR3 DNA follows: TGTGCCAGCAGCTTGGTGGGTGCGGGAGGCTCCTACGAGCAGTACTTC. The chain employs TRBV5-8 and TRBJ2-7; 8 bases fit TRBD2. The ends lost 0 bases at V and 0 bases at J; junction bases unmatched: 5. CDR1 and CDR2 (germline): SGHTS, YDEGEE. This CDR3 contains 16 residues.

The J gene is TRBJ2-7, the V gene TRBV19; weak D call: TRBD2 (6 bases). CDR1 LNHDA and CDR2 SQIVND come from the germline V gene (reference sequence). Deletions cut 8 bases from V and 2 bases from J, with 13 bases between. The CDR3 has 13 amino acids. The DNA of the CDR3 is TGTGCCAGTGGCGGGACTGGGACCTACGAGCAGTACTTC. Its translation: CASGGTGTYEQYF.

The chain is built from TRBV5-1 and TRBJ2-5; unclear D gene. Trimming removed 0 bases at V and 0 bases at J, with 9 bases between. CDR1 is SGHRS, CDR2 YFSETQ, per germline. The CDR3 is made up of 15 amino acids. CDR3 sequence (DNA): TGCGCCAGCAGCTTGGGACGGAGAGACCAAGAGACCCAGTACTTC. It specifies CASSLGRRDQETQYF. Full variable domain (rest looked up from reference TRBV5-1 and TRBJ2-5): KAGVTQTPRYLIKTRGQQVTLSCSPISGHRSVSWYQQTPGQGLQFLFEYFSETQRNKGNFPGRFSGRQFSNSRSEMNVSTLELGDSALYLCASSLGRRDQETQYFGPGTRLLVL.

V gene TRBV11-3 combines with J gene TRBJ2-7; D possibly corresponds to TRBD1 (7 bases). V was pared by 5 bases and J by 7 bases, with 15 bases between. CDR1 is SGHNT and CDR2 is YENEEA in the germline V gene. There are 13 residues in the CDR3. CDR3 sequence reads: CASSPQGGGEQYF. The DNA for the CDR3 is TGTGCCAGCAGCCCCCAGGGGGGCGGGGAGCAGTACTTC.

The V and J genes are TRBV7-3 and TRBJ2-7; TRBD2 matches at 13 bases. The CDR3 covers 15 residues. Unmatched junction bases numbered 6, after V lost 6 bases and J lost 4 bases. Germline CDR1 and CDR2: SGHTA and FQGTGA. The CDR3 region has the DNA TGTGCCAGCAGTCAAGGACTAGCGGGAGAATACGAGCAGTACTTC. Translating gives CASSQGLAGEYEQYF.

This clone appeared a single time. The rearrangement links TRBV7-2 to TRBJ1-2; tentatively, D is TRBD1 (5 bases). The CDR3 is 16 residues long. Per germline, CDR1 SGHTA and CDR2 FQGNSA. Deletions cut 1 base from V and 0 bases from J, with 12 bases between. The CDR3: CASSLGGEGANYGYTF. CDR3 sequence (DNA): TGTGCCAGCAGCTTAGGGGGGGAGGGCGCTAACTATGGCTACACCTTC.

V usage is TRBV25-1 and J usage is TRBJ1-1; tentatively, D is TRBD1 (5 bases). V gave up 6 bases and J gave up 5 bases, with 7 bases separating them. This CDR3 contains 11 residues. Germline V CDR1 and CDR2: MGHDK, SYGVNS. CDR3 coding DNA: TGTGCCAGCAGGGGGGGGACTGAAGCTTTCTTT. Its translation: CASRGGTEAFF.

V usage is TRBV28 and J usage is TRBJ2-4; 9 nucleotides agree with TRBD1. Germline loops: CDR1 MDHEN, CDR2 SYDVKM. The CDR3 is made up of 17 amino acids. With 4 bases clipped from V and 7 bases from J, the junction kept 14 bases outside the gene matches. CDR3 sequence (DNA): TGTGCCAGCAGTTCCGCCGGGACAGGGTACGAAGGGAACATTCAGTACTTC. Protein product: CASSSAGTGYEGNIQYF.

The chain employs TRBV5-6 and TRBJ2-1; 8 bases map to TRBD1. There are 16 residues in the CDR3. J gave up 5 bases and V 3 bases, and 10 bases lay outside the gene matches. Germline V gene data show CDR1 as SGHDT and CDR2 as YYEEEE. This chain's CDR3 is CASSSFKTGADNEQFF. Written as DNA, the CDR3 is TGTGCCAGCAGCTCCTTCAAGACAGGGGCCGACAATGAGCAGTTCTTC.

This chain connects TRBV27 to TRBJ1-1; D unresolved. Germline CDR1 MNHEY, CDR2 SMNVEV (reference sequence). The CDR3 contains 14 residues. V was clipped by 6 bases and J by 8 bases, with 19 bases between them. The CDR3 region is CASRRPGETAEAFF. The CDR3 DNA reads as TGTGCCAGCAGAAGGCCGGGTGAAACCGCCGAAGCTTTCTTT.

Only one count was recorded for this clone. The rearrangement links TRBV2 to TRBJ1-2, with D possibly being TRBD1 (6 bases). The CDR3 is made up of 13 amino acids. Germline assignment: CDR1 SNHLY and CDR2 FYNNEI. V shed 6 bases and J shed 5 bases, with 13 bases lying between them. The CDR3 nucleotides are TGTGCCAGCAGCCTAGGACAGCCTTATGGCTACACCTTC. This codes for CASSLGQPYGYTF.

As DNA, the CDR3 is TGCGCCAGCAGACAGGGCAGCGATGAGCAGTTCTTC. This gives the protein CASRQGSDEQFF. The rearrangement joins TRBV5-1 to TRBJ2-1; a possible D gene is TRBD1 (6 bases). The CDR3 has 12 residues. The germline gives CDR1 SGHRS, CDR2 YFSETQ. V lost 5 bases and J 8 bases, leaving 11 bases between the germline ends.

The gene calls are TRBV30 and TRBJ2-1; weak D call: TRBD2 (6 bases). V was cut by 3 bases and J by 5 bases, with 8 bases left in between. CDR1 is GTSNPN and CDR2 is SVGIG in the germline V gene (reference sequence). The CDR3 is 12 residues long. This CDR3 reads CAWSRLDNEQFF. The CDR3, as DNA: TGTGCCTGGAGCCGACTAGACAATGAGCAGTTCTTC.

This chain links TRBV5-1 with TRBJ1-1; 8 nucleotides agree with TRBD1. The germline V gene has CDR1 SGHRS and CDR2 YFSETQ. Germline trimming cut 5 bases from V and 4 bases from J; bases unmatched to any gene: 7. This CDR3 comprises 14 residues. In DNA, the CDR3 is TGCGCCAGCAGGCAGGGGGCGCCGGGCACTGAAGCTTTCTTT. It specifies CASRQGAPGTEAFF.

The chain couples TRBV15 to TRBJ2-2; 8 bases match TRBD1. The germline CDR1 and CDR2 sequences are LNHNV and YYDKDF (reference sequence). The CDR3 runs to 16 residues. Trimming took 5 bases from V and 6 from J; bases not matched to a gene: 11. As DNA, the CDR3 is TGTGCCACCAGCGGATCAACCGGGACAGGACCCGGGGAGCTGTTTTTT. Its protein product is CATSGSTGTGPGELFF. Full variable domain (rest looked up from reference TRBV15 and TRBJ2-2): DAMVIQNPRYQVTQFGKPVTLSCSQTLNHNVMYWYQQKSSQAPKLLFHYYDKDFNNEADTPDNFQSRRPNTSFCFLDIRSPGLGDTAMYLCATSGSTGTGPGELFFGEGSRLTVL.

V is TRBV19 and J is TRBJ2-7; TRBD1 is a possible D gene (5 bases). The CDR3 runs 14 residues. V gave up 6 bases and J gave up 2 bases, with 14 bases separating them. Germline CDR1 is LNHDA and CDR2 is SQIVND (reference sequence). This CDR3 reads CASRSGSNAYEQYF. The DNA of the CDR3 is TGTGCCAGTAGATCAGGGTCCAACGCCTACGAGCAGTACTTC.

This clone was observed many times. CDR3 sequence: CASSLVEGARSYGYTF. The CDR3 DNA is TGTGCCAGCAGCTTGGTAGAAGGGGCCCGCTCCTATGGCTACACCTTC. This chain connects TRBV5-6 to TRBJ1-2; tentative D call: TRBD1 (5 bases). V lost 0 bases and J lost 4, with 16 bases in between. Germline CDR1 SGHDT, CDR2 YYEEEE. The CDR3 length is 16 residues.

CDR3: CASSTSTGTAKGYTF. CDR3 coding DNA: TGTGCCAGCAGCACCAGTACCGGGACAGCGAAAGGCTACACCTTC. V is TRBV11-2 and J is TRBJ1-2, with TRBD1 matching over 7 bases. The germline gives CDR1 SGHAT, CDR2 FQNNGV. With V trimmed by 5 bases and J by 8 bases, 14 bases remained unmatched. This CDR3 has 15 residues.